Listed below are T cell receptor beta chains from one sample, sequenced in a study of cytomegalovirus exposure and HLA in healthy donors. The repertoire was sequenced with immunoSEQ multiplex PCR; TCRdb's copy has only in-frame clones and lacks some. The data show roughly 150,000 clones, around two thirds seen once. The sample consisted of PBMCs. These receptors came from a man in his thirties or forties in good health and CMV-seropositive. Each CDR3 is given with its conserved first and last residue. A D gene is named only where the DNA matches it firmly. For some rows the clone size is stated as once, few or many, or as a class when expanded; others skip it.

cdr3_nt | cdr3_aa | v_call | d_call | j_call | clone_size
TGTGCCAGCTCACCAGTGTTGGAGGGGGCGACCGGGGAGCTGTTTTTT | CASSPVLEGATGELFF | TRBV18 | . | TRBJ2-2 | .
TGTGCCAGCAGTTTAAAGAGGACGGGGAATAGCAATCAGCCCCAGCATTTT | CASSLKRTGNSNQPQHF | TRBV27 | . | TRBJ1-5 | few
TGTGCCAGCAGCCAAGTGAGGGACAGCAATAACTATGGCTACACCTTC | CASSQVRDSNNYGYTF | TRBV4-2 | TRBD1 | TRBJ1-2 | .
TGTGCCAGCTCACCCCGGGGGGAAACGAACACTGAAGCTTTCTTT | CASSPRGETNTEAFF | TRBV18 | . | TRBJ1-1 | .
TGTGCCAGCAGTCCTGGACTAGCGGGCCCATGGTACGAGCAGTACTTC | CASSPGLAGPWYEQYF | TRBV27 | TRBD2 | TRBJ2-7 | once
TGTGCCAGCAGTGAACCTCAACAAAAAACCGGGGAGCTGTTTTTT | CASSEPQQKTGELFF | TRBV2 | . | TRBJ2-2 | .
TGTGCCAGCAGTGAAGCGGAAGGGGTTGTTCTGGCCCAGTACTTC | CASSEAEGVVLAQYF | TRBV6-1 | . | TRBJ2-5 | .
TGTGCCAGTAGTCTAGCGGGAGCGCCCAATGAGCAGTTCTTC | CASSLAGAPNEQFF | TRBV19 | TRBD2 | TRBJ2-1 | .
TGTGCCAGCAGCGACAGGGCCCTCTCCTACGAGCAGTACTTC | CASSDRALSYEQYF | TRBV6-5 | TRBD1 | TRBJ2-7 | .
TGTGCCACCAGCAGAGATGCGACAGTTAAAAACATTCAGTACTTC | CATSRDATVKNIQYF | TRBV15 | . | TRBJ2-4 | .
TGCGCCAGCAGCTTCCGGCTAGCGGGATCCATTAAGTACTTC | CASSFRLAGSIKYF | TRBV5-1 | TRBD2 | TRBJ2-7 | .
TGTGCCAGCAGCCAGAGGGACAGGGGTTACGATGAGCAGTTCTTC | CASSQRDRGYDEQFF | TRBV14 | TRBD1 | TRBJ2-1 | .
TGTGCCAGCAGACCAGGGCCTATGAACACTGAAGCTTTCTTT | CASRPGPMNTEAFF | TRBV6-4 | . | TRBJ1-1 | .
TGTGCCAGTAGTCATTATGGTGGGGGCCGTGAGACCCAGTACTTC | CASSHYGGGRETQYF | TRBV19 | . | TRBJ2-5 | few
TGCGCCAGCAGCCCCCTAGCGGGAGACCGTAATGAGCAGTTCTTC | CASSPLAGDRNEQFF | TRBV4-1 | TRBD2 | TRBJ2-1 | .
TGTGCCAGCAGTCCGAACCCGCTAGGGAGCTCCTACAATGAGCAGTTCTTC | CASSPNPLGSSYNEQFF | TRBV27 | . | TRBJ2-1 | .
TGTGCCAGCAGCTTCCCGCCGGCAGATACGCAGTATTTT | CASSFPPADTQYF | TRBV13 | . | TRBJ2-3 | once
TGTGCCACGGGACAGATCTACGAGCAGTACTTC | CATGQIYEQYF | TRBV28 | TRBD1 | TRBJ2-7 | few
TGTGCCAGCAGACTCCCCATCACCGGGGAGCTGTTTTTT | CASRLPITGELFF | TRBV28 | . | TRBJ2-2 | .
TGCGCCAGCAGCTACGGGACAGGGGGGGAAAAACTGTTTTTT | CASSYGTGGEKLFF | TRBV5-1 | TRBD1 | TRBJ1-4 | .
TGTGCCAGCAGCTCCCGGACAGGGCCCAGGAAGCATGAAAAACTGTTTTTT | CASSSRTGPRKHEKLFF | TRBV7-9 | TRBD1 | TRBJ1-4 | .
TGTGCCAGCAGTTCCTGGGGGGGGAGCTACGAGCAGTACTTC | CASSSWGGSYEQYF | TRBV6-5 | TRBD2 | TRBJ2-7 | .
TGTGCCAGCAGCTTAGTAAGGGAGAGCAATCAGCCCCAGCATTTT | CASSLVRESNQPQHF | TRBV7-2 | . | TRBJ1-5 | .
TGCGCCAGCAGCCAAGTTTATGTCACAGGGGTCGACTCGCCCTACGAGCAGTACTTC | CASSQVYVTGVDSPYEQYF | TRBV4-1 | TRBD1 | TRBJ2-7 | .
TGCGCCAGCAGCTTGTTGACTATCGATGAGCAGTTCTTC | CASSLLTIDEQFF | TRBV5-1 | . | TRBJ2-1 | .
TGTGCCAGTAGTACTCTCAGGGGGCCCGGGGAGCTGTTTTTT | CASSTLRGPGELFF | TRBV19 | TRBD1 | TRBJ2-2 | once
TGTGCCAGCAGCCCCTGGGAGTCCCGCGAAGCTTTCTTT | CASSPWESREAFF | TRBV6-5 | . | TRBJ1-1 | .
TGTGCCACCAGCAGGGACAGGGGCTCAGAGACCCAGTACTTC | CATSRDRGSETQYF | TRBV15 | TRBD1 | TRBJ2-5 | .
TGTGCCAGCAGCTTAGCTTCGACAGGCAACTATGGCTACACCTTC | CASSLASTGNYGYTF | TRBV7-9 | . | TRBJ1-2 | .
TGTGCCAGCAGTGAAGGCAGGTCTAGCAATCAGCCCCAGCATTTT | CASSEGRSSNQPQHF | TRBV6-1 | . | TRBJ1-5 | few
TGCGCCAGCAGCCTCGGACAGGTCATACGAGTAGATACGCAGTATTTT | CASSLGQVIRVDTQYF | TRBV5-1 | TRBD1 | TRBJ2-3 | .
TGCGCCAGCAGCTTTGGACCGGGGGGTGGTGACACTGAAGCTTTCTTT | CASSFGPGGGDTEAFF | TRBV5-1 | . | TRBJ1-1 | .
TGTGCCAGCACCTACTCCTTAGGGACAGGGGTGGGCGAGCAGTACTTC | CASTYSLGTGVGEQYF | TRBV6-6 | TRBD1 | TRBJ2-7 | few
TGTGCCAGCAGCGTAGCGGGACAGGGGGGGACCTACGAGCAGTACTTC | CASSVAGQGGTYEQYF | TRBV9 | TRBD1 | TRBJ2-7 | .
TGTGCCAGCAGCTTCTGGGAGGTCAGGACCGGGGAGCTGTTTTTT | CASSFWEVRTGELFF | TRBV11-2 | . | TRBJ2-2 | .
TGTGCCAGCAGTCATACAGGCGGCGGAAACACCATATATTTT | CASSHTGGGNTIYF | TRBV13 | . | TRBJ1-3 | .
TGTGCTAGTGGTTTGGGACAGGTCTATGGCTACACCTTC | CASGLGQVYGYTF | TRBV12-5 | . | TRBJ1-2 | .
TGTGCCAGCAGCTCAACGCCGGCCTACGAGCAGTACTTC | CASSSTPAYEQYF | TRBV7-2 | . | TRBJ2-7 | .
TGTGCCAGCAGTCAGCGCCCTTACAATGAGCAGTTCTTC | CASSQRPYNEQFF | TRBV27 | . | TRBJ2-1 | .
TGTGCCTGTTATGACCCAGGGGCCCGCAACTATGGCTACACCTTC | CACYDPGARNYGYTF | TRBV30 | . | TRBJ1-2 | few
TGCGCCAGCAGCCAACGAATTGGAGGAGAGAATGAGCAGTTCTTC | CASSQRIGGENEQFF | TRBV4-1 | . | TRBJ2-1 | .
TGTGCCAGCAGCTTGGCTGCAGGGGTAAACACTGAAGCTTTCTTT | CASSLAAGVNTEAFF | TRBV5-4 | . | TRBJ1-1 | few
TGTGCCAGCAGCCAAGATTGGGACTCCGCCGGTTGGAATGAGCAGTTCTTC | CASSQDWDSAGWNEQFF | TRBV14 | . | TRBJ2-1 | once
TGTGCCAGCACCCAGGGGCAGGGCTCCTACAATGAGCAGTTCTTC | CASTQGQGSYNEQFF | TRBV7-6 | . | TRBJ2-1 | .
TGTGCCAGCAGCCCGCTGGCGGACTCCTACGAGCAGTACTTC | CASSPLADSYEQYF | TRBV7-3 | . | TRBJ2-7 | .
TGTGCCAGTAGACGGGGGGGTGAGACCCAGTACTTC | CASRRGGETQYF | TRBV19 | TRBD2 | TRBJ2-5 | .
TGTGCCAGCAGTTACTCGGGAGTATTCTCCTACGAGCAGTACTTC | CASSYSGVFSYEQYF | TRBV6-5 | . | TRBJ2-7 | few
TGCGCCAGCGGGACGACACTAGCTGAAGAGACCCAGTACTTC | CASGTTLAEETQYF | TRBV5-1 | . | TRBJ2-5 | .
TGTGCCAGCAGCCCACAGACAGGGCCCTACGAGCAGTACTTC | CASSPQTGPYEQYF | TRBV7-9 | TRBD1 | TRBJ2-7 | .
TGTGCCAGCAGGTTGGCGGAATACGATGAAAAACTGTTTTTT | CASRLAEYDEKLFF | TRBV28 | . | TRBJ1-4 | .
TGTGCCAGCAGCCATCCTAGCACTAGCGGGAGGAGCTCCTACGAGCAGTACTTC | CASSHPSTSGRSSYEQYF | TRBV14 | TRBD2 | TRBJ2-7 | .
TGTGCCAGCAGTTTCGGGACAGGGAAAGCTTTCTTT | CASSFGTGKAFF | TRBV28 | TRBD1 | TRBJ1-1 | .
TGTGCCAGCAGCCCATTAACCTGGGACATTGACCCCCATGAGCAGTTCTTC | CASSPLTWDIDPHEQFF | TRBV7-6 | . | TRBJ2-1 | few
TGTGCCTGGGCTCCCATGACAGCGGGGGCCAACGTCCTGACTTTC | CAWAPMTAGANVLTF | TRBV30 | . | TRBJ2-6 | .
TGTGCCAGCTCACCCCAACAGGGGGGTCTGTATTTT | CASSPQQGGLYF | TRBV18 | TRBD1 | TRBJ2-3 | .
TGTGCCAGCAGTCCTTCCCTAGTTGATAGCAATCAGCCCCAGCATTTT | CASSPSLVDSNQPQHF | TRBV28 | . | TRBJ1-5 | .
TGTGCCAGCTCACCAAGGAGTGGGTATAACACTGAAGCTTTCTTT | CASSPRSGYNTEAFF | TRBV18 | . | TRBJ1-1 | .
TGTGCCAGCAGTGCCCGGACAGGAGGGACTGAAGCTTTCTTT | CASSARTGGTEAFF | TRBV2 | TRBD1 | TRBJ1-1 | few
TGTGCCAGCAGAGGAGGGCCTCAGACCCAGTACTTC | CASRGGPQTQYF | TRBV28 | . | TRBJ2-5 | few